Shown below are 27 T cell receptor beta chains from a single sample sequenced in a study of OX40 agonist ivuxolimab in advanced cancers. The method was immunoSEQ multiplex PCR; TCRdb's version includes in-frame clones alone and lacks a portion of them. The table lists roughly 36,000 clones, roughly four fifths of them singletons. Here the sequenced sample was CD4+ or CD8+ T cells sorted from blood, taken in a trial of the OX40 agonist ivuxolimab. Receptors originate from an adult with an advanced solid tumor such as melanoma, head and neck, liver or kidney cancer.

V gene TRBV5-1 combines with J gene TRBJ1-1, with D possibly TRBD1 on 5 matching bases. CDR1 is SGHRS and CDR2 is YFSETQ in the germline V gene. This CDR3 is 18 amino acids long. The V end lost 7 bases, the J end lost 1 base, and 26 bases lay between the germline ends. This CDR3 is CASSPGMVRGRWNTEAFF. CDR3 in DNA: TGCGCCAGCTCTCCTGGTATGGTCCGGGGGAGGTGGAACACTGAAGCTTTCTTT.

The rearrangement links TRBV27 to TRBJ2-3; 7 nucleotides match TRBD1. This CDR3 is 20 amino acids long. Germline values: CDR1 MNHEY, CDR2 SMNVEV (reference sequence). With V trimmed by 0 bases and J by 3 bases, 18 bases remained unmatched. The CDR3, as DNA: TGTGCCAGCAGTTTATCCCCGAGGGCAGGGGGATATAAGGAGACAGATACGCAGTATTTT. Translated, it gives CASSLSPRAGGYKETDTQYF.

The chain couples TRBV5-6 to TRBJ1-5; D unclear. This CDR3 has 14 residues. Germline assignment: CDR1 SGHDT and CDR2 YYEEEE. V shed 5 bases and J shed 7 bases, with 16 bases lying between them. The CDR3 coding sequence is TGTGCCAGCAGTCCCGGGCTCGTAAACCAGCCCCAGCATTTT. Translated, it gives CASSPGLVNQPQHF.

The rearrangement joins TRBV2 to TRBJ1-2; 7 bases are a match to TRBD1. V lost 9 bases to trimming and J lost 0 bases; unmatched junction nucleotides: 4. This CDR3 is 13 amino acids long. Germline V gene lookup returns CDR1 SNHLY and CDR2 FYNNEI. CDR3 coding DNA: TGTGCCAGGGGGACAGCCTCTAACTATGGCTACACCTTC. Translated, it gives CARGTASNYGYTF. Together with reference TRBV2 and TRBJ1-2, the CDR3 gives the full variable domain: EPEVTQTPSHQVTQMGQEVILRCVPISNHLYFYWYRQILGQKVEFLVSFYNNEISEKSEIFDDQFSVERPDGSNFTLKIRSTKLEDSAMYFCARGTASNYGYTFGSGTRLTVV.

The V call is TRBV19, the J call TRBJ1-5; D not certain. The germline V gene has CDR1 LNHDA and CDR2 SQIVND (reference sequence). V was shortened by 3 bases and J by 0 bases, with 9 bases between the two germline ends. The CDR3 sequence is 15 residues long. The CDR3 sequence: CASSIGQLSNQPQHF. Written as DNA, the CDR3 is TGTGCCAGTAGTATTGGCCAGCTTAGCAATCAGCCCCAGCATTTT. Supplemented by reference TRBV19 and TRBJ1-5, the full variable domain reads DGGITQSPKYLFRKEGQNVTLSCEQNLNHDAMYWYRQDPGQGLRLIYYSQIVNDFQKGDIAEGYSVSREKKESFPLTVTSAQKNPTAFYLCASSIGQLSNQPQHFGDGTRLSIL.

This clone appeared a few times. The chain uses TRBV2 and TRBJ1-5; D uncertain. Germline V gene lookup returns CDR1 SNHLY and CDR2 FYNNEI. Trimming removed 3 bases at V and 5 bases at J, with 8 bases between. CDR3 length equals 13 residues. For the CDR3, the DNA is TGTGCCAGCAGTGAGGCAGACTATCAGCCCCAGCATTTT. Encoded protein: CASSEADYQPQHF.

The gene calls are TRBV30 and TRBJ1-2; 9 bases fit TRBD1. This CDR3 has 14 amino acids. The trim removed 2 bases at V and 7 bases at J, leaving 8 bases unmatched. CDR1 is GTSNPN, CDR2 SVGIG, per germline (reference sequence). CDR3 sequence: CAWSKQGAVRGYTF. The CDR3 DNA reads TGTGCCTGGAGTAAACAGGGGGCAGTACGTGGCTACACCTTC.

The chain links TRBV7-2 to TRBJ2-3; D is ambiguous. V dropped 6 bases and J dropped 9 bases, with 16 bases sitting between them. This CDR3 contains 13 residues. CDR1 SGHTA and CDR2 FQGNSA come from the germline V gene. The CDR3 region is CASSSGYFGTQYF. Written as DNA, the CDR3 is TGTGCCAGCAGTTCGGGCTACTTCGGAACGCAGTATTTT.

The chain couples TRBV11-3 to TRBJ2-3; 9 nucleotides line up with TRBD2. Trimming at V came to 5 bases and at J to 4 bases, leaving 4 bases not matched to a gene. Germline-derived CDR1 and CDR2 are SGHNT and YENEEA. The CDR3 sequence is 14 residues long. The CDR3 region has the DNA TGTGCCAGCAGCGCTAGCGGGGTCCCAGATACGCAGTATTTT. It encodes CASSASGVPDTQYF. Filled out from reference TRBV11-3 and TRBJ2-3, the complete variable domain reads EAGVVQSPRYKIIEKKQPVAFWCNPISGHNTLYWYLQNLGQGPELLIRYENEEAVDDSQLPKDRFSAERLKGVDSTLKIQPAELGDSAVYLCASSASGVPDTQYFGPGTRLTVL.

This sequence joins TRBV10-3 and TRBJ2-2; no reliable D call. V was cut by 4 bases and J by 7 bases, with 19 bases left in between. In germline, CDR1 is ENHRY, CDR2 SYGVKD. The CDR3 consists of 16 residues. The CDR3 loop reads CAISAGTGSRGGELFF. The CDR3 DNA sequence: TGTGCCATCAGTGCGGGTACCGGGTCGAGAGGCGGGGAGCTGTTTTTT.

In this sample, this clone is large (0.1 to 1%). V and J are TRBV30 and TRBJ1-1; D not certain. Trimming removed 4 bases at V and 0 bases at J, with 3 bases between. This CDR3 region has 11 residues. CDR1 is GTSNPN, CDR2 SVGIG, per germline (reference sequence). The CDR3: CAWKVNTEAFF. The CDR3 DNA follows: TGTGCCTGGAAAGTGAACACTGAAGCTTTCTTT.

J is TRBJ1-1 and V is TRBV5-1, with a possible D match to TRBD1 (5 bases). The CDR3 is made up of 14 amino acids. Germline-derived CDR1 and CDR2 are SGHRS and YFSETQ. V lost 4 bases and J lost 2, with 12 bases in between. The CDR3, as DNA: TGCGCCAGCAGCCGGGACTTCGGAAACACTGAAGCTTTCTTT. Protein: CASSRDFGNTEAFF.

This clone was counted between two and nine times. The chain couples TRBV6-1 to TRBJ2-6, with D possibly called TRBD1 or TRBD2 (6 bases each). The length of the CDR3 is 15 residues. V gave up 6 bases and J gave up 4 bases, with 13 bases separating them. Germline CDR1 is MNHNS and CDR2 is SASEGT. The CDR3 DNA reads as TGTGCCAGCAGCCCTAGGGGGGCCGGGGCCAACGTCCTGACTTTC. Encoded protein: CASSPRGAGANVLTF.

A single count supports this clone. This rearrangement joins TRBV5-4 to TRBJ2-1; TRBD2 agrees at 11 bases. The V gene's germline CDR1 is SGHNT and CDR2 YYREEE (reference sequence). J lost 8 bases, V lost 4 bases, and 8 bases had no gene match. The CDR3 is 15 residues long. CDR3 in amino acids: CASSRFSGGVYEQFF. The CDR3 DNA reads as TGTGCCAGCAGCCGTTTTAGCGGGGGGGTGTATGAGCAGTTCTTC.

The table lists this clone with a few counts. Other nucleotide sequences in the sample specify the same CDR3. This chain uses TRBV28 with TRBJ2-2; no reliable D call. V dropped 2 bases and J dropped 6 bases, with 10 bases sitting between them. Germline values: CDR1 MDHEN, CDR2 SYDVKM. There are 14 residues in the CDR3. CDR3: CASSLHTSPGELFF. In nucleotides, the CDR3 is TGTGCCAGCAGTTTACACACCTCCCCCGGGGAGCTGTTTTTT.

The DNA of the CDR3 is TGTGCCAGCAGTTTCGGACAGGGGAGAGAGACCCAGTACTTC. It codes for CASSFGQGRETQYF. The chain uses TRBV6-5 and TRBJ2-5; 9 bases line up with TRBD1. The trim removed 4 bases at V and 4 bases at J, leaving 4 bases unmatched. CDR3 length equals 14 residues. The V gene's germline CDR1 is MNHEY and CDR2 SVGAGI.

This sequence joins TRBV5-1 and TRBJ2-7, with D possibly being TRBD1 (6 bases). CDR3 length equals 14 residues. V was clipped by 4 bases and J by 0 bases, with 11 bases between them. CDR1 SGHRS and CDR2 YFSETQ come from the germline V gene. This chain's CDR3 is CASSQTGSSYEQYF. The CDR3 region has the DNA TGCGCCAGCAGCCAAACAGGGAGCTCCTACGAGCAGTACTTC.

This chain connects TRBV30 to TRBJ2-2, with D possibly being TRBD2 (5 bases). The length of the CDR3 is 13 residues. V dropped 4 bases and J dropped 4 bases, with 10 bases sitting between them. CDR1 and CDR2 (germline): GTSNPN, SVGIG (reference sequence). The CDR3 sequence is CAWKSRGTGELFF. CDR3 sequence (DNA): TGTGCCTGGAAATCTCGGGGCACCGGGGAGCTGTTTTTT. Combining the CDR3 with reference TRBV30 and TRBJ2-2 gives the whole variable domain SQTIHQWPATLVQPVGSPLSLECTVEGTSNPNLYWYRQAAGRGLQLLFYSVGIGQISSEVPQNLSASRPQDRQFILSSKKLLLSDSGFYLCAWKSRGTGELFFGEGSRLTVL.

The V gene is TRBV2, the J gene TRBJ1-1, with D maybe TRBD1 (5 bases). Trimming took 3 bases from V and 4 from J, leaving 15 bases between them. Per germline, CDR1 SNHLY and CDR2 FYNNEI. This CDR3 comprises 15 residues. The CDR3 protein is CASSEFARGGTEAFF. The CDR3 DNA follows: TGTGCCAGCAGTGAGTTTGCTCGGGGGGGCACTGAAGCTTTCTTT.

The sample holds a few counts of this clone. This rearrangement joins TRBV4-1 to TRBJ1-4; D call uncertain. V gave up 6 bases and J gave up 0 bases, with 8 bases separating them. The CDR3 consists of 14 residues. Per the germline V gene, CDR1 is MGHRA and CDR2 is YSYEKL. CDR3 coding DNA: TGCGCCAGCAGATATCGCCCAACTAATGAAAAACTGTTTTTT. Amino acid sequence: CASRYRPTNEKLFF.

This chain connects TRBV5-6 to TRBJ2-7; 11 nucleotides align to TRBD1. Germline V CDR1 and CDR2: SGHDT, YYEEEE. This CDR3 is 15 amino acids long. V gave up 0 bases and J gave up 3 bases; unmatched junction bases: 2. CDR3 region: CASSLAGTGGYEQYV. CDR3 DNA: TGTGCCAGCAGCTTGGCTGGGACAGGGGGCTACGAGCAGTACGTC.

The V call is TRBV10-3, the J call TRBJ2-7; no clear D. CDR3 length: 13 residues. Germline-derived CDR1 and CDR2 are ENHRY and SYGVKD. V was pared by 0 bases and J by 9 bases, with 12 bases between. The CDR3 sequence is CAISESLQTTQYV. The CDR3, as DNA: TGTGCCATCAGTGAGTCATTGCAAACCACGCAGTACGTC.

The chain links TRBV7-2 to TRBJ2-1; D is ambiguous. V gave up 1 base and J gave up 9 bases, with 7 bases separating them. Germline V gives CDR1 SGHTA, CDR2 FQGNSA. The CDR3 extends over 12 amino acids. The CDR3 coding sequence is TGTGCCAGCAGCTTAGTGGGATTTGAGCAGTTCTTC. Amino acid sequence: CASSLVGFEQFF.

This clone has only a few counts. This chain joins TRBV10-2 and TRBJ2-7; D not resolved. The CDR3 consists of 14 residues. V was shortened by 6 bases and J by 4 bases, with 16 bases between the two germline ends. Germline loops: CDR1 WSHSY, CDR2 SAAADI. This chain's CDR3 is CASSDSSRAYEQYF. CDR3 bases: TGCGCCAGCAGCGATAGTAGTCGGGCATACGAGCAGTACTTC.

This chain joins TRBV7-9 and TRBJ2-2; D is perhaps TRBD1 or TRBD2 (5 bases each). CDR1 and CDR2 from the germline V gene are SEHNR and FQNEAQ (reference sequence). The CDR3 runs 14 residues. Trimming took off 5 bases at V and 8 bases at J, with 15 bases between the two ends. The CDR3, as DNA: TGTGCCAGCAGCCTCAGGGAGCTCAATGGGGAGCTGTTTTTT. Residues: CASSLRELNGELFF.

The chain combines TRBV9 with TRBJ2-3; the match to TRBD2 covers 11 bases. Germline-derived CDR1 and CDR2 are SGDLS and YYNGEE. The CDR3 sequence is 15 residues long. After removal of 2 bases from V and 3 bases from J, the junction contained 2 bases not matched to a gene. Here the CDR3 reads CASSVSGGETDTQYF. The CDR3 DNA follows: TGTGCCAGCAGCGTTAGCGGGGGGGAAACAGATACGCAGTATTTT.

CDR3 DNA: TGTGCCAGCCTCCCTCGGGGGCGTCCGAACACTGAAGCTTTCTTT. It translates to CASLPRGRPNTEAFF. This chain joins TRBV6-5 and TRBJ1-1; TRBD1 is a possible D gene (6 bases). CDR3 length: 15 residues. Germline CDR1 and CDR2: MNHEY and SVGAGI. Trimming left V 8 bases short and J 1 base short, with 17 bases between.